Shown below are 24 T cell receptor beta chains from a single sample sequenced in a study of identical twins. TCRdb re-derived calls from the 5' RACE reads in MiXCR, one entry per CDR3 protein. The repertoire consists of some 900,000 distinct CDR3 sequences, with 9% to 15% occurring once and the leading ten covering around 1.5%. Separately, the same data were catalogued under a study of yellow fever vaccine responses in identical twins.

The source material was PBMCs. All receptors come from a young woman in good health.

This clonotype was recorded a few times. The chain couples TRBV2 to TRBJ2-3, with D perhaps matching TRBD2 (7 bases). V was pared by 4 bases and J by 5 bases, with 16 bases between. The CDR3 covers 15 residues. In germline, CDR1 is SNHLY, CDR2 FYNNEI. CDR3 DNA: TGTGCCAGCAGTGTGGAGGGGGGGAGTCTAGATACGCAGTATTTT. Protein sequence: CASSVEGGSLDTQYF.

This chain connects TRBV4-1 to TRBJ2-2; TRBD1 matches at 7 bases. The CDR3 is 16 amino acids. CDR1 and CDR2 from the germline V gene are MGHRA and YSYEKL. V lost 0 bases to trimming and J lost 6 bases; unmatched junction nucleotides: 7. CDR3 protein: CASSQEGTAVPGELFF. The CDR3 DNA follows: TGCGCCAGCAGCCAAGAAGGGACAGCAGTCCCCGGGGAGCTGTTTTTT.

The CDR3 coding sequence is TGTGCCATCAGTGGGACTAGCGGGACGAGGTCCTACAATGAGCAGTTCTTC. Translated: CAISGTSGTRSYNEQFF. The rearrangement joins TRBV10-3 to TRBJ2-1, with 12 bases matching TRBD2. Trimming cost V 4 bases and J 1 base; bases outside gene matches: 5. Germline V gives CDR1 ENHRY, CDR2 SYGVKD. CDR3 length: 17 residues.

This clonotype came up a few times. J is TRBJ1-1 and V is TRBV12-3 or TRBV12-4, with D tentatively TRBD1 (6 bases). V gave up 6 bases and J gave up 1 base, with 12 bases separating them. The CDR3 is 14 residues long. In DNA, the CDR3 is TGTGCCAGCAGCGAGGGACACCGGAACACTGAAGCTTTCTTT. Residues: CASSEGHRNTEAFF.

The table lists this clonotype with a few counts. The chain employs TRBV6-5 and TRBJ2-7; D is undetermined. This CDR3 spans 14 amino acids. Germline loops: CDR1 MNHEY, CDR2 SVGAGI. V was shortened by 7 bases and J by 0 bases, with 13 bases between the two germline ends. CDR3 DNA: TGTGCCAGCAATTATCAGGCCTCCTCCTACGAGCAGTACGTC. Encoded protein: CASNYQASSYEQYV.

The rearrangement uses TRBV27 and TRBJ2-3, with D possibly being TRBD2 (5 bases). V lost 8 bases to trimming and J lost 6 bases, with 15 bases between them. Germline V gene sequence: CDR1 MNHEY, CDR2 SMNVEV (reference sequence). The CDR3 sequence is 13 residues long. CDR3 nucleotide sequence: TGTGCCAGCGGCCTTGGCGGGTTCGATACGCAGTATTTT. Amino acids: CASGLGGFDTQYF.

This clonotype came up a few times. The chain couples TRBV20-1 to TRBJ2-3, with TRBD2 matching 15 bases. The V segment lost 5 bases and the J segment 3 bases; nucleotides outside the gene matches: 3. From germline, CDR1 is DFQATT and CDR2 SNEGSKA (reference sequence). This CDR3 region has 15 residues. CDR3 bases: TGCAGTGCTTGGGGACTAGCGGGGGGAACAGATACGCAGTATTTT. This gives the protein CSAWGLAGGTDTQYF.

This clonotype was detected only a few times. V gene TRBV28 combines with J gene TRBJ1-2; TRBD1 matches 7 bases. CDR1 is MDHEN and CDR2 is SYDVKM in the germline V gene. After removal of 3 bases from V and 3 bases from J, the junction contained 4 bases not matched to a gene. The CDR3 has 14 amino acids. The CDR3 coding sequence is TGTGCCAGCAGTTTTCATGACAGGGACTATGGCTACACCTTC. Translated: CASSFHDRDYGYTF.

About this clonotype itself: One end of the junction varies from germline; a read error may be responsible. V usage is TRBV5-1 and J usage is TRBJ2-1; a possible D gene is TRBD2 (5 bases). Germline lookup yields CDR1 SGHRS and CDR2 YFSETQ. The CDR3 length is 16 residues. CDR3 protein: CACSDPRRSSYNEQFF. In DNA, the CDR3 is TGCGCCTGCAGCGATCCCCGGAGGTCCTCCTACAATGAGCAGTTCTTC. Full variable domain (missing parts from reference TRBV5-1 and TRBJ2-1): KAGVTQTPRYLIKTRGQQVTLSCSPISGHRSVSWYQQTPGQGLQFLFEYFSETQRNKGNFPGRFSGRQFSNSRSEMNVSTLELGDSALYLCACSDPRRSSYNEQFFGPGTRLTVL.

The genes are TRBV5-1 and TRBJ1-1; D is unclear. There are 13 residues in the CDR3. V was pared by 2 bases and J by 7 bases, with 12 bases between. CDR1 and CDR2 (germline): SGHRS, YFSETQ. The CDR3: CASSFGIGVEAFF. The CDR3 DNA follows: TGCGCCAGCAGCTTTGGAATTGGGGTTGAAGCTTTCTTT.

At least ten counts were recorded for this clonotype. The genes are TRBV6-5 and TRBJ1-2; weak D call: TRBD1 (5 bases). V was shortened by 4 bases and J by 5 bases, with 11 bases between the two germline ends. The CDR3 is made up of 13 amino acids. Germline V CDR1 and CDR2: MNHEY, SVGAGI. The CDR3 region is CASSSGGGYGYTF. CDR3 bases: TGTGCCAGCAGTTCGGGGGGGGGTTATGGCTACACCTTC.

The V and J genes are TRBV25-1 and TRBJ2-1; D may be TRBD1 or TRBD2 (6 bases each). The germline gives CDR1 MGHDK, CDR2 SYGVNS. Trimming cost V 7 bases and J 0 bases, with 10 bases left between them. This CDR3 is 14 amino acids long. CDR3: CASNGGGSYNEQFF. In nucleotides, the CDR3 is TGTGCCAGCAATGGAGGGGGCTCCTACAATGAGCAGTTCTTC.

The V gene is TRBV7-9, the J gene TRBJ1-4, with 7 bases that match TRBD1. Germline assignment: CDR1 SEHNR and CDR2 FQNEAQ (reference sequence). After removal of 5 bases from V and 4 bases from J, the junction contained 13 bases not matched to a gene. This CDR3 contains 17 residues. For the CDR3, the DNA is TGTGCCAGCAGCCCACCCTTCCCGACAGGGAGTAATGAAAAACTGTTTTTT. This encodes CASSPPFPTGSNEKLFF.

A few counts support this clonotype. This rearrangement joins TRBV4-1 to TRBJ2-5; 9 nucleotides align to TRBD1. Germline V lookup: CDR1 MGHRA, CDR2 YSYEKL. Trimming at V came to 0 bases and at J to 2 bases, leaving 10 bases not matched to a gene. The CDR3 consists of 18 residues. This CDR3 reads CASSQDDEGTGRQETQYF. Here the CDR3 DNA reads TGCGCCAGCAGCCAAGATGATGAGGGGACAGGGCGACAAGAGACCCAGTACTTC.

This clonotype was picked up a small number of times. The chain has TRBV12-3 or TRBV12-4 and TRBJ2-5; no definite D call. V lost 8 bases to trimming and J lost 9 bases, with 16 bases between them. This CDR3 is built from 12 residues. The chain's CDR3 is CASSPVAAPQYF. The CDR3 bases are TGTGCCAGCTCGCCCGTCGCCGCGCCCCAGTACTTC.

The chain joins TRBV5-8 to TRBJ2-2; TRBD2 matches at 8 bases. The V gene's germline CDR1 is SGHTS and CDR2 YDEGEE. Unmatched junction bases numbered 5, after V lost 5 bases and J lost 2 bases. There are 15 residues in the CDR3. CDR3 loop: CASSILAANTGELFF. In nucleotides, the CDR3 is TGTGCCAGCAGTATACTAGCGGCTAACACCGGGGAGCTGTTTTTT.

The J gene is TRBJ2-1, the V gene TRBV15; tentatively, D is TRBD2 (6 bases). The germline V gene encodes CDR1 LNHNV and CDR2 YYDKDF (reference sequence). Deletions cut 8 bases from V and 6 bases from J, with 11 bases between. CDR3 length: 12 residues. CDR3 protein: CATQDSGNEQFF. The CDR3, as DNA: TGTGCCACCCAAGATAGCGGCAATGAGCAGTTCTTC.

The table lists this clonotype with a few counts. The chain couples TRBV6-5 to TRBJ2-5, with TRBD1 matching over 8 bases. Losses at the gene ends were 0 bases for V and 7 bases for J; bases not matched to a gene: 10. Germline V CDR1 and CDR2: MNHEY, SVGAGI. There are 16 residues in the CDR3. In nucleotides, the CDR3 is TGTGCCAGCAGTTACTCGGCGGGACAGGTGCCCGGGACCCAGTACTTC. Protein: CASSYSAGQVPGTQYF.

This clonotype was observed a handful of times. This chain joins TRBV15 and TRBJ2-1; 9 nucleotides align to TRBD2. This CDR3 has 15 residues. CDR1 and CDR2 from the germline V gene are LNHNV and YYDKDF (reference sequence). The ends lost 3 bases at V and 8 bases at J; junction bases unmatched: 8. CDR3 sequence reads: CATSSLGTSFYEQFF. In DNA form, the CDR3 reads TGTGCCACCAGCAGCCTTGGGACTAGCTTTTATGAGCAGTTCTTC. Full variable domain (outside the CDR3, taken from reference TRBV15 and TRBJ2-1): DAMVIQNPRYQVTQFGKPVTLSCSQTLNHNVMYWYQQKSSQAPKLLFHYYDKDFNNEADTPDNFQSRRPNTSFCFLDIRSPGLGDTAMYLCATSSLGTSFYEQFFGPGTRLTVL.

This clonotype was seen at least ten times. This chain joins TRBV12-3 or TRBV12-4 and TRBJ2-5; a possible D gene is TRBD1 (5 bases). V gave up 5 bases and J gave up 2 bases, with 12 bases separating them. This CDR3 is 14 amino acids long. This CDR3 is CASSPRQIQETQYF. The CDR3 region has the DNA TGTGCCAGCAGTCCCCGACAGATACAAGAGACCCAGTACTTC.

The chain joins TRBV5-1 to TRBJ2-7; 7 positions agree with TRBD2. CDR1 is SGHRS and CDR2 is YFSETQ in the germline V gene. V lost 5 bases, J lost 0 bases, and 8 bases stayed unmatched. This CDR3 contains 15 residues. The CDR3 DNA reads TGCGCCAGCAGAATGGGCCAGCGGGACTCCTACGAGCAGTACTTC. This encodes CASRMGQRDSYEQYF.

The chain carries TRBV28 and TRBJ1-1; D call uncertain. From germline, CDR1 is MDHEN and CDR2 SYDVKM. This CDR3 contains 15 residues. Trimming removed 3 bases from V and 5 bases from J, with 16 bases in between. CDR3 amino acids: CASSFPSGVGTEAFF. DNA for the CDR3: TGTGCCAGCAGTTTCCCCTCTGGGGTTGGGACTGAAGCTTTCTTT.

This clonotype was detected a few times. The rearrangement uses TRBV20-1 and TRBJ2-7, with 8 bases fitting TRBD1. Germline trimming cut 6 bases from V and 3 bases from J; bases unmatched to any gene: 10. This CDR3 has 14 amino acids. Germline V gives CDR1 DFQATT, CDR2 SNEGSKA (reference sequence). CDR3 residues: CSADATDRVYEQYV. CDR3 coding DNA: TGCAGTGCCGACGCTACGGACAGGGTCTACGAGCAGTACGTC.

V and J are TRBV20-1 and TRBJ1-2, with D maybe TRBD1 (5 bases). Trimming took 2 bases from V and 9 from J, leaving 13 bases between them. CDR3 length equals 12 residues. Per germline, CDR1 DFQATT and CDR2 SNEGSKA (reference sequence). Written as DNA, the CDR3 is TGCAGTGCTAGATGGCGACAGTACAGCTACACCTTC. Translation gives CSARWRQYSYTF.